Below are 14 T cell receptor beta chains sequenced from a single sample in a study of beta chain features in type 1 diabetes. Study observations and caveats: Type 1 diabetes patients showed a moderate but significant shortening of TCRB CDR3s in all four CD4+ subsets.

These TCRs' antigens remain unknown. TCRB transcripts that were expressed got sequenced, as all of the isolated RNA had been reverse transcribed. Generated by immunoSEQ multiplex PCR, the TCRdb table keeps only in-frame clones and is missing some. This sample has 150,000 to 200,000 clones; almost 65% occur once, and the top ten carry approximately 0.089%. Sequences were obtained from naive CD4+ T cells from blood. Source of these receptors: a young man with type 1 diabetes.

The V and J genes are TRBV29-1 and TRBJ2-7, with TRBD1 identical over 8 bases. The J segment lost 2 bases and the V segment lost 7 bases, leaving 4 bases of the junction unmatched. Germline lookup yields CDR1 SQVTM and CDR2 ANQGSEA. The length of the CDR3 is 12 residues. The CDR3 nucleotides read TGCAGCGGACTGGGACAGGCCTACGAGCAGTACTTC. It specifies CSGLGQAYEQYF.

The chain employs TRBV18 and TRBJ2-5; 8 bases map to TRBD1. The J segment lost 0 bases and the V segment lost 2 bases, leaving 5 bases of the junction unmatched. CDR3 length equals 16 residues. CDR1 and CDR2 (germline): KGHSH, LQKENI. Here the CDR3 reads CASSPSAGGYQETQYF. CDR3 bases: TGTGCCAGCTCACCAAGTGCAGGGGGCTACCAAGAGACCCAGTACTTC.

This clone occurred a few times. CDR3: CATSSAGTSVQDTQYF. DNA of the CDR3: TGTGCCACCAGCAGCGCCGGGACATCGGTTCAGGATACGCAGTATTTT. V gene TRBV15 combines with J gene TRBJ2-3, with D perhaps matching TRBD1 (6 bases). V dropped 3 bases and J dropped 6 bases, with 19 bases sitting between them. Per germline, CDR1 LNHNV and CDR2 YYDKDF (reference sequence). This CDR3 contains 16 residues.

The rearrangement uses TRBV2 and TRBJ2-5, with D uncertain. The CDR3 sequence is 13 residues long. Germline V gives CDR1 SNHLY, CDR2 FYNNEI. V lost 7 bases, J lost 4 bases, and 13 bases lay in between. CDR3 sequence: CASTREVGETQYF. The CDR3 coding sequence is TGTGCCAGCACTCGTGAGGTTGGAGAGACCCAGTACTTC.

This clone has just one count. The chain employs TRBV29-1 and TRBJ1-3, with D unresolved. CDR3 length: 14 residues. Germline CDR1 is SQVTM and CDR2 is ANQGSEA. Deletions cut 4 bases from V and 0 bases from J, with 10 bases between. CDR3 sequence: CSVVAGFSGNTIYF. In DNA, the CDR3 is TGCAGCGTTGTTGCCGGTTTCTCTGGAAACACCATATATTTT. Based on the CDR3 plus reference TRBV29-1 and TRBJ1-3, the full variable domain is SAVISQKPSRDICQRGTSLTIQCQVDSQVTMMFWYRQQPGQSLTLIATANQGSEATYESGFVIDKFPISRPNLTFSTLTVSNMSPEDSSIYLCSVVAGFSGNTIYFGEGSWLTVV.

The V gene is TRBV10-3, the J gene TRBJ2-5; D is undetermined. The CDR3 is 12 residues long. CDR1 and CDR2 from the germline V gene are ENHRY and SYGVKD. Trimming cost V 4 bases and J 5 bases, with 8 bases left between them. CDR3 nucleotides: TGTGCCATCAGTGTGGCGGCGGAGACCCAGTACTTC. Protein: CAISVAAETQYF.

This chain uses TRBV10-3 with TRBJ2-7, with a weak D call TRBD1 (5 bases). This CDR3 contains 14 residues. Trimming left V 3 bases short and J 6 bases short, with 15 bases between. Germline CDR1 ENHRY, CDR2 SYGVKD. In nucleotides, the CDR3 is TGTGCCATCAGTGATGGCCCAGGGCAAGTCGAGCAGTACTTC. Its translation: CAISDGPGQVEQYF.

The chain links TRBV30 to TRBJ1-6; weak D call: TRBD1 (5 bases). This CDR3 contains 15 residues. The V end lost 4 bases, the J end lost 1 base, and 11 bases lay between the germline ends. CDR1 GTSNPN and CDR2 SVGIG come from the germline V gene (reference sequence). In DNA form, the CDR3 reads TGTGCCTGGACCAGGGCGGGTTCCTATAATTCACCCCTCCACTTT. Protein product: CAWTRAGSYNSPLHF.

The chain joins TRBV7-2 to TRBJ2-7; D not certain. CDR3 length: 12 amino acids. From germline, CDR1 is SGHTA and CDR2 FQGNSA. The germline V and J ends were trimmed by 1 base and 7 bases, with 8 bases remaining between them. CDR3 amino acids: CASSLGVGEQYF. CDR3 sequence (DNA): TGTGCCAGCAGCTTAGGTGTGGGGGAGCAGTACTTC.

There are a few counts of this clone. The rearrangement joins TRBV29-1 to TRBJ1-2; the match to TRBD1 covers 9 bases. CDR3 size: 13 residues. The trim removed 7 bases at V and 2 bases at J, leaving 5 bases unmatched. Germline V gene data show CDR1 as SQVTM and CDR2 as ANQGSEA. The CDR3 bases are TGCAGCGGCGGACAGGGGATAAACTATGGCTACACCTTC. Protein product: CSGGQGINYGYTF.

This clone was seen only a few times. The rearrangement uses TRBV5-1 and TRBJ2-5; weak D call: TRBD2 (5 bases). The CDR3 has 15 amino acids. V lost 3 bases, J lost 2 bases, and 14 bases lay in between. The germline V gene encodes CDR1 SGHRS and CDR2 YFSETQ. The CDR3 is CASSSAAELQETQYF. CDR3 nucleotide sequence: TGCGCCAGCAGCTCAGCAGCGGAGCTACAAGAGACCCAGTACTTC. The full variable domain, with the rest looked up from reference TRBV5-1 and TRBJ2-5, is KAGVTQTPRYLIKTRGQQVTLSCSPISGHRSVSWYQQTPGQGLQFLFEYFSETQRNKGNFPGRFSGRQFSNSRSEMNVSTLELGDSALYLCASSSAAELQETQYFGPGTRLLVL.

This chain joins TRBV28 and TRBJ1-4, with 8 bases matching TRBD1. V gave up 3 bases and J gave up 8 bases; unmatched junction bases: 8. The germline gives CDR1 MDHEN, CDR2 SYDVKM. The CDR3 extends over 15 amino acids. The CDR3 sequence is CASSFGGQGREKLFF. CDR3 DNA: TGTGCCAGCAGTTTTGGAGGACAGGGTCGAGAAAAACTGTTTTTT. Full variable domain (missing parts from reference TRBV28 and TRBJ1-4): DVKVTQSSRYLVKRTGEKVFLECVQDMDHENMFWYRQDPGLGLRLIYFSYDVKMKEKGDIPEGYSVSREKKERFSLILESASTNQTSMYLCASSFGGQGREKLFFGSGTQLSVL.

The chain carries TRBV29-1 and TRBJ1-4, with 10 bases aligning to TRBD1. Germline V gene sequence: CDR1 SQVTM, CDR2 ANQGSEA. The CDR3 is 17 amino acids. The V segment lost 0 bases and the J segment 7 bases; nucleotides outside the gene matches: 11. Here the CDR3 reads CSVEDSETGGSVEKLFF. The CDR3 nucleotides read TGCAGCGTTGAAGATTCTGAGACAGGGGGCTCCGTTGAAAAACTGTTTTTT.

V usage is TRBV9 and J usage is TRBJ2-5, with D maybe TRBD1 (8 bases). The CDR3 has 16 residues. In germline, CDR1 is SGDLS, CDR2 YYNGEE. V was shortened by 3 bases and J by 0 bases, with 15 bases between the two germline ends. The CDR3 is CASSAITGGDQETQYF. In DNA, the CDR3 is TGTGCCAGCAGCGCTATAACAGGGGGGGACCAAGAGACCCAGTACTTC.